The source of this T cell receptor beta chain is a study of T cell repertoires in ileal Crohn's disease. Study in general: The M6 sample came from neoterminal ileum during colonoscopy after surgery.

The CDR3 is made up of 14 amino acids. V lost 8 bases and J lost 1, with 14 bases in between. CDR1 is LNHDA, CDR2 SQIVND, per germline (reference sequence). A word on this clone: The antigen remains undetermined.

Study observations and caveats: Compared with non-smokers, active smokers at surgery showed more clonal expansions.

The time point: neoterminal ileum biopsy at postoperative endoscopy, about 6 months after surgery. Patients were adults with ileal or ileocolonic Crohn's disease needing resection. Clones were sequenced by immunoSEQ multiplex PCR, and TCRdb holds only the in-frame ones, with some missing. The repertoire has approximately 3,700 clones, over 70% of them found once; the top ten carry more than 7.5%. The sample was ileal tissue. This chain uses TRBV19 with TRBJ1-1; D is undetermined. This TCR derives from an adult with Crohn's disease. DNA for the CDR3: TGTGCCAGTGTCTTCGGGAACCCGAACACTGAAGCTTTCTTT. Its protein product is CASVFGNPNTEAFF.